This T cell receptor (beta chain) comes out of a study of shared clonotypes between healthy human individuals. Whole-study findings and limits: A limitation of the genetic and exposure-history diversity represented arose from few donors.

Assay runs were performed at deep level. The sequencing of unsorted PBMC DNA took place on ten immunoSEQ deep assay plates. Profiling relied on immunoSEQ multiplex PCR, and the TCRdb table lists in-frame clones only, not all of them. The table lists more than 450,000 clones, roughly 78% of them singletons, with about an eighth in the top ten. V gave up 6 bases and J gave up 2 bases; unmatched junction bases: 7. Germline V gives CDR1 MNHEY, CDR2 SMNVEV (reference sequence). The CDR3 is made up of 16 amino acids. Without sorting, samples used about 90 million PBMCs for genomic DNA. A note on this clone: The antigen remains undetermined.

The chain is built from TRBV27 and TRBJ2-2, with 9 nucleotides matching TRBD2. The sequencing sample was made of PBMCs. The receptor was isolated from a woman in her 40s in good health. Some clones in this sample may be carry-over from other donors' samples. The CDR3 reads CASRGGTSSNTGELFF. CDR3 nucleotide sequence: TGTGCCAGCAGGGGCGGGACTAGCTCTAACACCGGGGAGCTGTTTTTT.